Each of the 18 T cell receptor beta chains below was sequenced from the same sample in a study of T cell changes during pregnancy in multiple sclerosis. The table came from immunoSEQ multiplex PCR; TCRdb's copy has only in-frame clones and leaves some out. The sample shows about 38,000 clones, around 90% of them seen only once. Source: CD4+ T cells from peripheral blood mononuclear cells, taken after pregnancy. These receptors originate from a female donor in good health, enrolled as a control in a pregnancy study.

CDR3 amino acids: CAISPGGATEAFF. The CDR3 nucleotides read TGTGCCATCAGTCCAGGCGGGGCCACTGAAGCTTTCTTT. The V gene is TRBV10-3, the J gene TRBJ1-1, with D possibly being TRBD1 (5 bases). The CDR3 consists of 13 residues. Germline V gene sequence: CDR1 ENHRY, CDR2 SYGVKD. V was pared by 5 bases and J by 4 bases, with 11 bases between.

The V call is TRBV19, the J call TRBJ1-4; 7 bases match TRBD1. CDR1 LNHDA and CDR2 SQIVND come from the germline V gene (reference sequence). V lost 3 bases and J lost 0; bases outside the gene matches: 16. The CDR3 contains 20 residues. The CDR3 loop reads CASSMAPLTGQIATNEKLFF. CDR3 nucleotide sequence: TGTGCCAGTAGTATGGCCCCGCTTACGGGACAGATTGCAACTAATGAAAAACTGTTTTTT.

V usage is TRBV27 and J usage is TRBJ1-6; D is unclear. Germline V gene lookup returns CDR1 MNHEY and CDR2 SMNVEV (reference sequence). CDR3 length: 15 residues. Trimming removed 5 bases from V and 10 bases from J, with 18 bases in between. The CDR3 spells CASSNPRISKSPLHF. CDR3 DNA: TGTGCCAGCAGTAATCCGCGGATATCCAAATCACCCCTCCACTTT.

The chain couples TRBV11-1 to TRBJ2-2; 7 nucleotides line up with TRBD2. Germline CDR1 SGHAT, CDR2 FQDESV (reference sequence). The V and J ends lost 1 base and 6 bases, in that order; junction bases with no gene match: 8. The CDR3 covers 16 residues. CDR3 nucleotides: TGTGCCAGCAGCTTAGGTGCGGGAGTCTTGGCCGGGGAGCTGTTTTTT. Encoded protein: CASSLGAGVLAGELFF. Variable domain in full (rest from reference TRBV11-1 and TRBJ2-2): EAEVAQSPRYKITEKSQAVAFWCDPISGHATLYWYRQILGQGPELLVQFQDESVVDDSQLPKDRFSAERLKGVDSTLKIQPAELGDSAMYLCASSLGAGVLAGELFFGEGSRLTVL.

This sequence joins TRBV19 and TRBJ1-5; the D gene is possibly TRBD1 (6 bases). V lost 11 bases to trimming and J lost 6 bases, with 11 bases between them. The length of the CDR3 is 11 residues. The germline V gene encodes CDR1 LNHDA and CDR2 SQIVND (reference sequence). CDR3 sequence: CAGGGGQPQHF. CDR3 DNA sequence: TGTGCCGGGGGGGGCGGTCAGCCCCAGCATTTT.

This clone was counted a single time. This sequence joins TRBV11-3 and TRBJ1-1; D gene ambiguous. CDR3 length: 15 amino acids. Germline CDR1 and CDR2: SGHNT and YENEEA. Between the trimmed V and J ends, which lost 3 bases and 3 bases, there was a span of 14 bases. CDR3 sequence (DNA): TGTGCCAGCAGCTTTCTCGGTGGAGGAGACACTGAAGCTTTCTTT. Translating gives CASSFLGGGDTEAFF.

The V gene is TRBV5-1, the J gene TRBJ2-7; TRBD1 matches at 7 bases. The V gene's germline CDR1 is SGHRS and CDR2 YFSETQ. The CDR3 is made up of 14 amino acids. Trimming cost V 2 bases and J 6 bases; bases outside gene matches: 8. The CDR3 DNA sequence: TGCGCCAGCAGCTTAGAGGGGGCCCTCGGCGAGCAGTACTTC. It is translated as CASSLEGALGEQYF.

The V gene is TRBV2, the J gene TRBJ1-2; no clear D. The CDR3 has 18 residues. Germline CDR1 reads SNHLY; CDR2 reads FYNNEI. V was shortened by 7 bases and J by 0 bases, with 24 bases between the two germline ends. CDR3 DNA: TGTGCCAGCATGGTTCGAGACCTTGAGTGGGCGTCTAACTATGGCTACACCTTC. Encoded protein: CASMVRDLEWASNYGYTF.

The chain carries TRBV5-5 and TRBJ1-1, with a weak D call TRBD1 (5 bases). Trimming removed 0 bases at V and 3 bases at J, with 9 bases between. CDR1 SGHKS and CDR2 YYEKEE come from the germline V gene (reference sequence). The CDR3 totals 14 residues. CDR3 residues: CASSLGQGYTEAFF. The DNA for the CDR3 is TGTGCCAGCAGCTTGGGTCAGGGTTACACTGAAGCTTTCTTT.

CDR3 in amino acids: CASSLGDRATGELFF. The CDR3, as DNA: TGTGCCAGCAGCTTAGGGGACAGGGCGACCGGGGAGCTGTTTTTT. The rearrangement uses TRBV11-2 and TRBJ2-2, with TRBD1 matching over 9 bases. The germline CDR1 and CDR2 sequences are SGHAT and FQNNGV. V shed 1 base, J shed 5 bases, and the junction held 2 bases outside the gene matches. The CDR3 loop spans 15 amino acids.

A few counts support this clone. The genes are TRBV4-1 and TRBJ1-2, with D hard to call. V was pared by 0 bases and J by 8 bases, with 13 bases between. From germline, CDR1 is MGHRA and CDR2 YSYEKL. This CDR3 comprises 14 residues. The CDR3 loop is CASSQDLWTEGYTF. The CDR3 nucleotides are TGCGCCAGCAGCCAAGATCTCTGGACTGAAGGCTACACCTTC.

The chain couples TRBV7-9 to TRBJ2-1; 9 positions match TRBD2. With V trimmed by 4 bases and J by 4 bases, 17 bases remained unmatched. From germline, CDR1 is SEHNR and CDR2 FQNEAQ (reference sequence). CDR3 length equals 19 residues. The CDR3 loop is CASSSDRWAASGTYNEQFF. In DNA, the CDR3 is TGTGCCAGCAGCTCAGACCGCTGGGCGGCTAGCGGGACTTACAATGAGCAGTTCTTC.

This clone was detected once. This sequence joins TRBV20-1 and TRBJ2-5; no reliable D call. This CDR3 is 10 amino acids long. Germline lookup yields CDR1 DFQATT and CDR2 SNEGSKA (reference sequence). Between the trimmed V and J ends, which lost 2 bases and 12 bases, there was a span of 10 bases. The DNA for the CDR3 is TGCAGTGCTAGAATCCTCGAGGAGTACTTC. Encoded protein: CSARILEEYF.

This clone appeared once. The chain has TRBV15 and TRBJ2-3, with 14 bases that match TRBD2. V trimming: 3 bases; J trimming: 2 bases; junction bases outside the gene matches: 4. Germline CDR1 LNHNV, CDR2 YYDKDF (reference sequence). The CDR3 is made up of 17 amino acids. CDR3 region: CATSRRLAGGITDTQYF. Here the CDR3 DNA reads TGTGCCACCAGCAGGCGACTAGCGGGGGGGATCACAGATACGCAGTATTTT. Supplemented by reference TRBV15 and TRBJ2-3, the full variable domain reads DAMVIQNPRYQVTQFGKPVTLSCSQTLNHNVMYWYQQKSSQAPKLLFHYYDKDFNNEADTPDNFQSRRPNTSFCFLDIRSPGLGDTAMYLCATSRRLAGGITDTQYFGPGTRLTVL.

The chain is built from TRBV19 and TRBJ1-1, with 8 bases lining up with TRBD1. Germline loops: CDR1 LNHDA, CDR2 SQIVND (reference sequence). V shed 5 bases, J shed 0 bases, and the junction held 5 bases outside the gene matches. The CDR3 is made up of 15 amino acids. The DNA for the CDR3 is TGTGCCAGTAGTCCTCACAGGGGGGTGAACACTGAAGCTTTCTTT. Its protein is CASSPHRGVNTEAFF.

CDR3 residues: CASSLDPVSLAGGTQYF. The CDR3 DNA is TGTGCCAGCAGCTTAGATCCGGTGTCACTAGCGGGAGGGACGCAGTATTTT. The chain uses TRBV11-2 and TRBJ2-3, with 13 bases identical to TRBD2. Per the germline V gene, CDR1 is SGHAT and CDR2 is FQNNGV. With V trimmed by 0 bases and J by 9 bases, 9 bases remained unmatched. There are 17 residues in the CDR3.

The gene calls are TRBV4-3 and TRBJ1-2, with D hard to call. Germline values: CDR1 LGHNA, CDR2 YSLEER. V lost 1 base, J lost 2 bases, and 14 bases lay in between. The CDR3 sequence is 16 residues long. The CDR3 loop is CASSQVVTVPNYGYTF. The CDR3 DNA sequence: TGCGCCAGCAGCCAAGTAGTCACAGTCCCCAACTATGGCTACACCTTC.

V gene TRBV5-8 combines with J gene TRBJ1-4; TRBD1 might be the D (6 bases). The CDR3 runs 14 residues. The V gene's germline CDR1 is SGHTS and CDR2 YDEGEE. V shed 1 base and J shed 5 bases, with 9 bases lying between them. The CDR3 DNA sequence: TGTGCCAGCAGCTTGCAGGGGATAAATGAAAAACTGTTTTTT. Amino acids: CASSLQGINEKLFF.